Listed below are T cell receptor beta chains from one sample, sequenced in a study of blood T cell repertoires in COVID-19. Generated by immunoSEQ multiplex PCR, the TCRdb table keeps only in-frame clones and is missing some. The table lists about 58,000 clones, around 89% of them singletons. Material: peripheral blood. The source of these receptors is a man between 60 and 70 years old with active COVID-19. The CDR3 runs from the conserved cysteine through the conserved F or W. D genes are given only for firm matches. Clone size is stated in some rows and not others, as once, few, many or a class when expanded.

size	V	D	J	DNA	CDR3
NA	TRBV6-5	NA	TRBJ2-7	TGTGCCAGCAGTTACCGTACCGGGTCCACCGCGGGGCAGTACTTC	CASSYRTGSTAGQYF
NA	TRBV15	TRBD1	TRBJ1-4	TGTGCCACCAGCAGGGGGACAGGGTATGAAAAACTGTTTTTT	CATSRGTGYEKLFF
NA	TRBV7-9	NA	TRBJ2-3	TGTGCCAGCAGCTTAGGACCAGGGGTGACAGATACGCAGTATTTT	CASSLGPGVTDTQYF
NA	TRBV29-1	NA	TRBJ2-7	TGCAGCGCCTCAACGGGAATTGGGAGCTACGAGCAGTACTTC	CSASTGIGSYEQYF
NA	TRBV19	NA	TRBJ1-2	TGTGCCAGTAGTACTTTGACAGCCTTTAATTCTAACTATGGCTACACCTTC	CASSTLTAFNSNYGYTF
NA	TRBV5-1	NA	TRBJ1-2	TGCGCCAGCAGCCCGACAGGAGTTTCGTATGGCTACACCTTC	CASSPTGVSYGYTF
NA	TRBV15	TRBD1	TRBJ2-7	TGTGCCACCAGCGGGGACAGGGAAGCAACCTACGAGCAGTACTTC	CATSGDREATYEQYF
NA	TRBV9	NA	TRBJ2-2	TGTGCCAGCAGCCACAGGGCGAACACCGGGGAGCTGTTTTTT	CASSHRANTGELFF
NA	TRBV3-1/TRBV3-2	NA	TRBJ1-1	TGTGCCAGCAGCCTAAGACTAGGATCGAACACTGAAGCTTTCTTT	CASSLRLGSNTEAFF
NA	TRBV19	TRBD2	TRBJ2-1	TGTGCCAGTAGTATCCGGGAGGGAGGCAATGAGCAGTTCTTC	CASSIREGGNEQFF
NA	TRBV18	NA	TRBJ2-7	TGTGCCAGCTCACCAGGTCGGTACGAGCAGTACTTC	CASSPGRYEQYF
NA	TRBV19	NA	TRBJ2-5	TGTGCCAGTTCCCTCTGGGGGCGAGAGACCCAGTACTTC	CASSLWGRETQYF
NA	TRBV10-1	TRBD1	TRBJ2-3	TGCGCCGCAGGAGACAGGGGTCACCCCACAGATACGCAGTATTTT	CAAGDRGHPTDTQYF
NA	TRBV6-6	NA	TRBJ1-2	TGTGCCAGCAGTCGATCCGGGAGTAACTATGGCTACACCTTC	CASSRSGSNYGYTF
NA	TRBV12-3/TRBV12-4	NA	TRBJ2-2	TGTGCCAGCAGTCTCTCAGTGGGGGAGCTGTTTTTT	CASSLSVGELFF
NA	TRBV11-1	NA	TRBJ1-5	TGTGCCAGCAGCCCGATGGCGGGGGGGGGCAATCAGCCCCAGCATTTT	CASSPMAGGGNQPQHF
NA	TRBV11-2	TRBD2	TRBJ2-7	TGTGCCAGCAGCTTAGAGGCGACTAGCGGCTACGAGCAGTACTTC	CASSLEATSGYEQYF
NA	TRBV25-1	NA	TRBJ1-3	TGTGCCAGCAGTGAATCTAACACCATATATTTT	CASSESNTIYF
NA	TRBV7-3	TRBD1	TRBJ2-2	TGTGCCAGCAGCTTACAGGACAGGGGGATTATCGGGGAGCTGTTTTTT	CASSLQDRGIIGELFF
once	TRBV29-1	TRBD1	TRBJ1-4	TGCAGCGTTGAAGGTGGACAGGGGGTAGCTAATGAAAAACTGTTTTTT	CSVEGGQGVANEKLFF
NA	TRBV9	TRBD1	TRBJ2-7	TGTGCCAGCAGCCCCAGTACAGGGGGGACCTACGAGCAGTACTTC	CASSPSTGGTYEQYF
NA	TRBV28	NA	TRBJ1-1	TGTGCCAGCAGCACAAGTTTATGGGCCGAAGCTTTCTTT	CASSTSLWAEAFF
NA	TRBV10-1	NA	TRBJ1-2	TGCGCCAGCAGTGAGTCACGGGTGAATGGCTACACCTTC	CASSESRVNGYTF
NA	TRBV5-1	NA	TRBJ2-6	TGCGCCAGCAGCTTGGGGCAGGGATCGAACTCTGGGGCCAACGTCCTGACTTTC	CASSLGQGSNSGANVLTF
NA	TRBV27	NA	TRBJ1-4	TGTGCCAGAGGGGAGGGGGGCTGGGATGAAAAACTGTTTTTT	CARGEGGWDEKLFF
NA	TRBV10-3	NA	TRBJ1-1	TGTGCCATCAGAGGGGTCTTGGACGCTGAAGCTTTCTTT	CAIRGVLDAEAFF
few	TRBV4-2	NA	TRBJ2-7	TGTGCCAGCAGCCAAGATGGCGGCGGAACATCCTACGAGCAGTACTTC	CASSQDGGGTSYEQYF
NA	TRBV28	NA	TRBJ2-7	TGTGCCAGCAGTTTATTCGCGGGATACGAGCAGTACTTC	CASSLFAGYEQYF
NA	TRBV14	NA	TRBJ2-7	TGTGCCAGCAGCCAAGATCCAGCGCCCATGAGCCAATACGAGCAGTACTTC	CASSQDPAPMSQYEQYF
NA	TRBV5-4	TRBD2	TRBJ2-5	TGTGCCAGCAACTTCGATAGCGGGAGCGGGAAGACCCAGTACTTC	CASNFDSGSGKTQYF
NA	TRBV7-2	TRBD2	TRBJ2-7	TGTGCCAGCAGTTCTAGCGGACCCTACGAGCAGTACTTC	CASSSSGPYEQYF
NA	TRBV7-9	TRBD1	TRBJ2-5	TGTGCCAGCAGCTTAGCGGGACAGGGTAAAGAGACCCAGTACTTC	CASSLAGQGKETQYF
NA	TRBV5-1	NA	TRBJ1-3	TGCGCCAGCAGCTTGGCGGGTAAAGTGGCTGGAAACACCATATATTTT	CASSLAGKVAGNTIYF
NA	TRBV6-2/TRBV6-3	NA	TRBJ2-2	TGTGCCAGCAGTTTAAGCCACACCGGGGAGCTGTTTTTT	CASSLSHTGELFF
NA	TRBV6-2/TRBV6-3	TRBD2	TRBJ2-7	TGTGCCAGCAGCCTTGGACTAGCGGGATGGCAGTACTTC	CASSLGLAGWQYF
NA	TRBV6-6	NA	TRBJ2-5	TGTGCCAGCAGTTACCCCGAACGGGGGGAGACCCAGTACTTC	CASSYPERGETQYF
NA	TRBV6-5	NA	TRBJ1-2	TGTGCCAGCAGTTCAGCGACCAACCGGGGGGGTAGAGGCTACACCTTC	CASSSATNRGGRGYTF
few	TRBV7-9	NA	TRBJ1-5	TGTGCCAGCCGAGGCAGGGGCAATCAGCCCCAGCATTTT	CASRGRGNQPQHF
NA	TRBV28	NA	TRBJ2-7	TGTGCCAGCAGTTTATCCCCGCGGGACAGACCCTACGAGCAGTACTTC	CASSLSPRDRPYEQYF
NA	TRBV20-1	NA	TRBJ2-7	TGCAGTGCTAGTACGGGGTGGCACGAGCAGTACTTC	CSASTGWHEQYF
NA	TRBV7-2	NA	TRBJ2-2	TGTGCCAGCAGCTTAGTCGGTTTCAGGGTCATGGGCGGGGAGCTGTTTTTT	CASSLVGFRVMGGELFF
NA	TRBV14	NA	TRBJ2-7	TGTGCCAGCAGCCAGCGCTTAGATAAGCAGTACTTC	CASSQRLDKQYF
few	TRBV6-5	TRBD2	TRBJ2-3	TGTGCCAGCAGTTACTCGCGGGGGAAGACAGATACGCAGTATTTT	CASSYSRGKTDTQYF
NA	TRBV5-1	TRBD1	TRBJ2-5	TGCGCCAGCAGCGCAACAGGGGGGGAGACCCAGTACTTC	CASSATGGETQYF
NA	TRBV2	TRBD1	TRBJ2-3	TGTGCCAGCAGTTCGACAGGGGTTGGAGATACGCAGTATTTT	CASSSTGVGDTQYF
NA	TRBV29-1	NA	TRBJ1-3	TGCAGCGTTGGAGGATCCTCTGGAAACACCATATATTTT	CSVGGSSGNTIYF
NA	TRBV5-1	NA	TRBJ2-1	TGCGCCAGCAGCTTTGAGAGTAGCCCGAGCTCCTACAATGAGCAGTTCTTC	CASSFESSPSSYNEQFF